The 13 T cell receptor beta chains listed next were all sequenced from one sample in a study of shared clonotypes between healthy human individuals. TCRdb keeps only in-frame clones here, not all; method: immunoSEQ multiplex PCR. The data contain around 690,000 clones, around 90% of them singletons. Input material: memory CD8+ T cells from PBMCs. Indicated subset: CD45RO+ cells pooled with CCR7-negative TemRA cells. The receptor set was obtained from a man between 18 and 35 years old in good health. Some clones in this sample may be carry-over from other donors' samples.

The rearrangement links TRBV11-2 to TRBJ2-1; D not certain. The CDR3 is made up of 14 amino acids. CDR1 is SGHAT and CDR2 is FQNNGV in the germline V gene. Trimming took off 5 bases at V and 2 bases at J, with 10 bases between the two ends. CDR3 bases: TGTGCCAGCAGCGGGAAGGCCCCCTACAATGAGCAGTTCTTC. Translation: CASSGKAPYNEQFF.

The chain carries TRBV7-2 and TRBJ2-3, with D possibly matching TRBD1 (5 bases). Germline loops: CDR1 SGHTA, CDR2 FQGNSA. The CDR3 is 15 residues long. Trimming shortened V by 4 bases and J by 1 base, and 12 bases separated the two germline ends. CDR3 coding DNA: TGTGCCAGCAGCTCGTGGGGCGCCGGCACAGATACGCAGTATTTT. It specifies CASSSWGAGTDTQYF.

The rearrangement uses TRBV10-2 and TRBJ2-7, with TRBD1 as a possible D gene (5 bases). V dropped 0 bases and J dropped 3 bases, with 9 bases sitting between them. This CDR3 contains 14 residues. The germline CDR1 and CDR2 sequences are WSHSY and SAAADI. In nucleotides, the CDR3 is TGCGCCAGCAGTGAGTCGCGACAGAACTACGAGCAGTACTTC. Protein: CASSESRQNYEQYF.

This clone is a singleton in its sample. In DNA form, the CDR3 reads TGTGCCACCAGGGCGTTCGGCTCCTACGAGCAGTACTTC. Its translation is CATRAFGSYEQYF. This chain uses TRBV28 with TRBJ2-7, with D possibly being TRBD1 (5 bases). The CDR3 spans 13 residues. Germline-derived CDR1 and CDR2 are MDHEN and SYDVKM. The ends were cut back, 10 bases at V and 0 bases at J, with 13 bases in the middle.

The gene calls are TRBV28 and TRBJ2-3, with 9 bases that match TRBD1. The CDR3 runs to 16 residues. Germline trimming cut 4 bases from V and 2 bases from J; bases unmatched to any gene: 7. From germline, CDR1 is MDHEN and CDR2 SYDVKM. Written as DNA, the CDR3 is TGTGCCAGCAGTTCCCCCGGGACAGGGTTCACAGATACGCAGTATTTT. It is translated as CASSSPGTGFTDTQYF.

This sequence joins TRBV7-3 and TRBJ2-3; 7 bases map to TRBD2. V trimming: 5 bases; J trimming: 2 bases; junction bases outside the gene matches: 16. Germline CDR1 is SGHTA and CDR2 is FQGTGA. The CDR3 sequence is 18 residues long. In DNA, the CDR3 is TGTGCCAGCAGCCCCACTCCCGGACTAGGATTAGACACAGATACGCAGTATTTT. Encoded protein: CASSPTPGLGLDTDTQYF.

The chain is built from TRBV6-6 and TRBJ2-7; D gene uncertain. CDR3 size: 14 residues. V was trimmed by 0 bases and J by 6 bases, leaving 12 bases between them. The V gene's germline CDR1 is MNHNY and CDR2 SVGAGI (reference sequence). This CDR3 is CASSYSSEAVEQYF. The CDR3 DNA follows: TGTGCCAGCAGTTACTCATCCGAGGCGGTCGAGCAGTACTTC.

The chain links TRBV6-1 to TRBJ1-4; perhaps TRBD1 as D (5 bases). The CDR3 totals 15 residues. CDR1 is MNHNS, CDR2 SASEGT, per germline. V gave up 7 bases and J gave up 2 bases, with 14 bases separating them. The CDR3 is CASTTWTPTNEKLFF. Here the CDR3 DNA reads TGTGCCAGCACAACATGGACACCTACTAATGAAAAACTGTTTTTT.

The chain employs TRBV4-1 and TRBJ2-3; 8 bases align to TRBD1. CDR3 length equals 16 residues. In germline, CDR1 is MGHRA, CDR2 YSYEKL. J lost 4 bases, V lost 4 bases, and 10 bases had no gene match. In DNA form, the CDR3 reads TGCGCCAGCAGCCCTCGGACAGGGAAGGTGTCAGATACGCAGTATTTT. Translation gives CASSPRTGKVSDTQYF.

The rearrangement uses TRBV29-1 and TRBJ2-2, with TRBD1 matching over 8 bases. This CDR3 region has 15 residues. V shed 1 base, J shed 8 bases, and the junction held 9 bases outside the gene matches. Germline CDR1 is SQVTM and CDR2 is ANQGSEA. DNA for the CDR3: TGCAGCGTTGAAGGTGGACAGGGTTTGGTTGGGGAGCTGTTTTTT. This codes for CSVEGGQGLVGELFF.

The rearrangement links TRBV7-9 to TRBJ2-1; D unclear. Deletions cut 1 base from V and 9 bases from J, with 13 bases between. This CDR3 has 14 residues. CDR1 and CDR2 (germline): SEHNR, FQNEAQ (reference sequence). The CDR3 region is CASSLVLYRTEQFF. In DNA, the CDR3 is TGTGCCAGCAGCTTAGTTCTTTATCGGACTGAGCAGTTCTTC.

The J gene is TRBJ2-7, the V gene TRBV4-1, with a weak D call TRBD1 (6 bases). The CDR3 covers 16 residues. Germline V lookup: CDR1 MGHRA, CDR2 YSYEKL. Trimming removed 1 base at V and 0 bases at J, with 13 bases between. The DNA of the CDR3 is TGCGCCAGCAGCCAAGTCCGACCGGGACACTCCTACGAGCAGTACTTC. Encoded protein: CASSQVRPGHSYEQYF.

The chain is built from TRBV28 and TRBJ2-7; D is uncertain. Trimming left V 2 bases short and J 4 bases short, with 9 bases between. Germline V gene lookup returns CDR1 MDHEN and CDR2 SYDVKM. The CDR3 spans 13 residues. This CDR3 reads CASSLDGFYEQYF. In DNA, the CDR3 is TGTGCCAGCAGTTTAGACGGCTTTTACGAGCAGTACTTC. The whole variable domain, filled in from reference TRBV28 and TRBJ2-7, reads DVKVTQSSRYLVKRTGEKVFLECVQDMDHENMFWYRQDPGLGLRLIYFSYDVKMKEKGDIPEGYSVSREKKERFSLILESASTNQTSMYLCASSLDGFYEQYFGPGTRLTVT.